These 14 T cell receptor beta chains came from one sample sequenced in a study of shared clonotypes between healthy human individuals. Profiling relied on immunoSEQ multiplex PCR, and the TCRdb table lists in-frame clones only, not all of them. The data show 2 million to 2.5 million clones, approximately 94% seen once. The sample consisted of naive CD4+ T cells sorted from blood. Subset in this sample: CD45RA+ positively selected. These receptors came from a man aged 18 to 29 in good health.

V and J are TRBV10-3 and TRBJ1-1; 8 bases fit TRBD1. Germline assignment: CDR1 ENHRY and CDR2 SYGVKD. J was trimmed by 0 bases and V by 6 bases; bases with no gene match: 6. This CDR3 contains 15 residues. CDR3 DNA: TGTGCCATCAGGCCCGGGACAGGAGTGAACACTGAAGCTTTCTTT. Encoded protein: CAIRPGTGVNTEAFF.

The chain is built from TRBV5-1 and TRBJ2-7, with TRBD1 identical over 9 bases. V lost 4 bases, J lost 5 bases, and 10 bases stayed unmatched. This CDR3 is built from 15 residues. Germline V CDR1 and CDR2: SGHRS, YFSETQ. This chain's CDR3 is CASSPGTGNIDEQYF. CDR3 coding DNA: TGCGCCAGCAGCCCCGGGACAGGGAACATTGACGAGCAGTACTTC.

The chain couples TRBV28 to TRBJ1-2; no clear D gene. This CDR3 comprises 15 residues. The ends were cut back, 5 bases at V and 2 bases at J, with 15 bases in the middle. Germline CDR1 is MDHEN and CDR2 is SYDVKM. CDR3 in amino acids: CASSDSGFANYGYTF. The CDR3 region has the DNA TGTGCCAGCAGTGATTCGGGGTTCGCGAACTATGGCTACACCTTC.

The V call is TRBV19, the J call TRBJ2-3, with D possibly being TRBD1 or TRBD2 (5 bases each). V was trimmed by 7 bases and J by 5 bases, leaving 16 bases between them. Germline V lookup: CDR1 LNHDA, CDR2 SQIVND (reference sequence). There are 14 residues in the CDR3. The CDR3 reads CASMGSRGVDTQYF. CDR3 in DNA: TGTGCCAGTATGGGCTCCCGGGGCGTAGATACGCAGTATTTT.

V gene TRBV27 combines with J gene TRBJ2-1, with 7 bases identical to TRBD2. There are 15 residues in the CDR3. V was clipped by 7 bases and J by 10 bases; unmatched bases: 16. Germline CDR1 reads MNHEY; CDR2 reads SMNVEV (reference sequence). CDR3 in DNA: TGTGCCAGCAACCCGGGACTAACGTCCCCCGGGGAGCAGTTCTTC. This translates into CASNPGLTSPGEQFF.

This sequence joins TRBV5-1 and TRBJ2-7, with 9 nucleotides matching TRBD1. Germline CDR1 SGHRS, CDR2 YFSETQ. The CDR3 sequence is 15 residues long. Losses at the gene ends were 3 bases for V and 2 bases for J; bases not matched to a gene: 6. CDR3 protein: CASSSKTGGPYEQYF. CDR3 nucleotides: TGCGCCAGCAGCTCCAAGACAGGGGGACCCTACGAGCAGTACTTC.

The chain combines TRBV11-2 with TRBJ1-2; 11 bases match TRBD1. This CDR3 is 14 amino acids long. Per germline, CDR1 SGHAT and CDR2 FQNNGV. V lost 5 bases to trimming and J lost 8 bases; unmatched junction nucleotides: 7. The CDR3: CASSRGQGGAGYTF. CDR3 DNA: TGTGCCAGCAGCCGGGGACAGGGGGGGGCCGGCTACACCTTC. Together with reference TRBV11-2 and TRBJ1-2, the CDR3 gives the full variable domain: EAGVAQSPRYKIIEKRQSVAFWCNPISGHATLYWYQQILGQGPKLLIQFQNNGVVDDSQLPKDRFSAERLKGVDSTLKIQPAKLEDSAVYLCASSRGQGGAGYTFGSGTRLTVV.

The chain combines TRBV5-1 with TRBJ2-7, with 12 bases lining up with TRBD1. V dropped 4 bases and J dropped 4; count of bases not matched to a gene: 15. Germline CDR1 and CDR2: SGHRS and YFSETQ. The CDR3 sequence is 18 residues long. The CDR3 loop reads CASSAGTGGDSVWYEQYF. In DNA, the CDR3 is TGCGCCAGCAGCGCCGGGACAGGGGGCGACTCGGTATGGTACGAGCAGTACTTC.

V is TRBV6-6 and J is TRBJ2-7, with D maybe TRBD1 (5 bases). This CDR3 is built from 15 residues. V was pared by 7 bases and J by 0 bases, with 16 bases between. Germline lookup yields CDR1 MNHNY and CDR2 SVGAGI (reference sequence). This chain's CDR3 is CASTILRASSYEQYF. The CDR3 nucleotides read TGTGCCAGCACAATCCTCAGGGCTAGCTCCTACGAGCAGTACTTC.

This chain uses TRBV27 with TRBJ2-1; D not resolved. Germline V lookup: CDR1 MNHEY, CDR2 SMNVEV (reference sequence). Trimming cost V 1 base and J 9 bases, with 10 bases left between them. This CDR3 is built from 13 residues. The CDR3 here is CASSLYRAAEQFF. The CDR3 DNA is TGTGCCAGCAGTTTATACCGGGCGGCTGAGCAGTTCTTC.

The chain has TRBV5-1 and TRBJ2-1, with 10 bases identical to TRBD2. The germline V gene encodes CDR1 SGHRS and CDR2 YFSETQ. The CDR3 extends over 15 amino acids. Trimming removed 4 bases from V and 3 bases from J; junction bases left unmatched: 4. CDR3 amino acids: CASSPAGGRYNEQFF. For the CDR3, the DNA is TGCGCCAGCAGCCCAGCGGGGGGGCGCTACAATGAGCAGTTCTTC.

Note on this clone: One end of the junction varies from germline; a read error may be responsible. Other DNA sequences in this sample translate to the same CDR3. CDR3 coding DNA: TGTGCTAGCAGCCCGGGGCCTCGAGAGACCCAGTACTTC. It encodes CASSPGPRETQYF. This chain links TRBV7-7 with TRBJ2-5; D is possibly TRBD1 or TRBD2 (5 bases each). The germline CDR1 and CDR2 sequences are SSHAT and FNYEAQ (reference sequence). The CDR3 sequence is 13 residues long.

The chain joins TRBV7-2 to TRBJ2-3, with D possibly being TRBD2 (6 bases). Between the trimmed V and J ends, which lost 5 bases and 5 bases, there was a span of 14 bases. This CDR3 comprises 14 residues. CDR1 and CDR2 (germline): SGHTA, FQGNSA. CDR3 sequence: CASSPRLEGDTQYF. CDR3 nucleotide sequence: TGTGCCAGCAGCCCCCGACTGGAGGGAGATACGCAGTATTTT. The whole variable domain, filled in from reference TRBV7-2 and TRBJ2-3, reads GAGVSQSPSNKVTEKGKDVELRCDPISGHTALYWYRQSLGQGLEFLIYFQGNSAPDKSGLPSDRFSAERTGGSVSTLTIQRTQQEDSAVYLCASSPRLEGDTQYFGPGTRLTVL.

Turning to this clone: At the DNA level, this CDR3 is encoded by other sequences in the same sample as well. J is TRBJ2-5 and V is TRBV18, with TRBD1 matching 7 bases. This CDR3 is 14 amino acids long. CDR1 is KGHSH and CDR2 is LQKENI in the germline V gene. V lost 0 bases, J lost 2 bases, and 0 bases stayed unmatched. In DNA form, the CDR3 reads TGTGCCAGCTCACCACCACAGGGGCAAGAGACCCAGTACTTC. It codes for CASSPPQGQETQYF.